Listed below are T cell receptor beta chains from one sample, sequenced in a study of blood T cell repertoires in COVID-19. Sequenced by immunoSEQ multiplex PCR; TCRdb stores in-frame clones only, minus some. This table has just under 150,000 clones, about 85% appearing once. The sequencing sample was made of peripheral blood. These receptors originate from a human donor with acute or convalescent COVID-19. The donor label of this sample is uncertain. CDR3s include the opening cysteine and the closing phenylalanine or tryptophan. Fields, in order: J gene, V gene, D gene, clone size, CDR3 DNA, CDR3 protein. The D gene is left open where the match is weak. The size field is filled for only some rows; it gives once, few, many or a size class.

j_gene: TRBJ1-5; v_gene: TRBV2; d_gene: .; abundance: .; CDR3nt: TGTGCCACCAGATCACGAGGGTTAGGCAATCAGCCCCAGCATTTT; CDR3aa: CATRSRGLGNQPQHF
j_gene: TRBJ1-3; v_gene: TRBV11-2; d_gene: TRBD1; abundance: .; CDR3nt: TGTGCCAGCAGCTTAGGGACAGGGCGATCTGGAAACACCATATATTTT; CDR3aa: CASSLGTGRSGNTIYF
j_gene: TRBJ1-4; v_gene: TRBV7-2; d_gene: TRBD1; abundance: .; CDR3nt: TGTGCCAGCCGCACTGGGGACAGGGTGGAAAAACTGTTTTTT; CDR3aa: CASRTGDRVEKLFF
j_gene: TRBJ2-5; v_gene: TRBV6-2/TRBV6-3; d_gene: TRBD2; abundance: .; CDR3nt: TGTGCCAGCAGTTACCCAGGGACTAGCGGGGGGCCTTACCAAGAGACCCAGTACTTC; CDR3aa: CASSYPGTSGGPYQETQYF
j_gene: TRBJ2-1; v_gene: TRBV7-2; d_gene: .; abundance: .; CDR3nt: TGTGCCAGCAGCTTCCCGCCGGGTTTCTATGAGCAGTTCTTC; CDR3aa: CASSFPPGFYEQFF
j_gene: TRBJ2-2; v_gene: TRBV2; d_gene: TRBD1; abundance: .; CDR3nt: TGTGCCAGCAGTGAATGGGACAGGATCACCGGGGAGCTGTTTTTT; CDR3aa: CASSEWDRITGELFF
j_gene: TRBJ2-3; v_gene: TRBV4-1; d_gene: TRBD2; abundance: .; CDR3nt: TGCGCCAGCAGCCAAGATTTCGTGCTACGAGCGGGAGGGGCCACAGATACGCAGTATTTT; CDR3aa: CASSQDFVLRAGGATDTQYF
j_gene: TRBJ1-6; v_gene: TRBV18; d_gene: .; abundance: .; CDR3nt: TGTGCCAGCTCACCTCTGCGGGATAATTCACCCCTCCACTTT; CDR3aa: CASSPLRDNSPLHF
j_gene: TRBJ2-5; v_gene: TRBV19; d_gene: .; abundance: .; CDR3nt: TGTGCCAGTAGAAACAGGGAAGAGACCCAGTACTTC; CDR3aa: CASRNREETQYF
j_gene: TRBJ1-4; v_gene: TRBV10-3; d_gene: .; abundance: .; CDR3nt: TGTGCCATCAGTGAGTCCAGGGAGGTAAAACTGTTTTTT; CDR3aa: CAISESREVKLFF
j_gene: TRBJ1-1; v_gene: TRBV28; d_gene: TRBD1; abundance: .; CDR3nt: TGTGCCAGCAGCCGGGACAGGGGGCGGCCATTGAACACTGAAGCTTTCTTT; CDR3aa: CASSRDRGRPLNTEAFF
j_gene: TRBJ2-5; v_gene: TRBV6-5; d_gene: TRBD2; abundance: once; CDR3nt: TGTGCCAGCACCCTAGCGGGGGGGCCAGGAGAGACCCAGTACTTC; CDR3aa: CASTLAGGPGETQYF
j_gene: TRBJ2-7; v_gene: TRBV10-3; d_gene: .; abundance: .; CDR3nt: TGTGCCACGAGAGAATCCTACGAGCAGTACTTC; CDR3aa: CATRESYEQYF
j_gene: TRBJ1-2; v_gene: TRBV12-3/TRBV12-4; d_gene: TRBD1; abundance: .; CDR3nt: TGTGCCAGCAGGGGGACAGGGCAGAATGGCTACACCTTC; CDR3aa: CASRGTGQNGYTF
j_gene: TRBJ2-2; v_gene: TRBV20-1; d_gene: TRBD1; abundance: .; CDR3nt: TGCAGTGCTAGTTCCGTCCCGAGGGGGCAGGGGATCACCGGGGAGCTGTTTTTT; CDR3aa: CSASSVPRGQGITGELFF
j_gene: TRBJ2-5; v_gene: TRBV5-6; d_gene: .; abundance: .; CDR3nt: TGTGCCAGCAGCTTGGCCAAAGCCCTGTACCAAGAGACCCAGTACTTC; CDR3aa: CASSLAKALYQETQYF
j_gene: TRBJ2-1; v_gene: TRBV29-1; d_gene: .; abundance: .; CDR3nt: TGCAGCGTGGGGACAAGCCTATACAATGAGCAGTTCTTC; CDR3aa: CSVGTSLYNEQFF
j_gene: TRBJ2-3; v_gene: TRBV24-1; d_gene: TRBD1; abundance: .; CDR3nt: TGTGCCACCAGTGACCGGGACGTCCGACAGGGGTCAGATACGCAGTATTTT; CDR3aa: CATSDRDVRQGSDTQYF
j_gene: TRBJ1-5; v_gene: TRBV6-5; d_gene: .; abundance: few; CDR3nt: TGTGCCAGCAGTTCCATGTTTAGTCAGCCCCAGCATTTT; CDR3aa: CASSSMFSQPQHF
j_gene: TRBJ2-2; v_gene: TRBV20-1; d_gene: .; abundance: .; CDR3nt: TGCAGTGCAAGAGGCGGCGGGGAGCTGTTTTTT; CDR3aa: CSARGGGELFF
j_gene: TRBJ2-1; v_gene: TRBV9; d_gene: .; abundance: .; CDR3nt: TGTGCCAGCAGCGTAGAAGGGGCGATTTACAATGAGCAGTTCTTC; CDR3aa: CASSVEGAIYNEQFF
j_gene: TRBJ1-5; v_gene: TRBV27; d_gene: .; abundance: .; CDR3nt: TGTGCCAGCAGTTTGTACAGACCGGTATATCAGCCCCAGCATTTT; CDR3aa: CASSLYRPVYQPQHF
j_gene: TRBJ1-5; v_gene: TRBV24-1; d_gene: TRBD1; abundance: .; CDR3nt: TGTGCCACCAGTGAGGGGACAGGGGGCAACAATCAGCCCCAGCATTTT; CDR3aa: CATSEGTGGNNQPQHF
j_gene: TRBJ1-1; v_gene: TRBV2; d_gene: TRBD1; abundance: few; CDR3nt: TGTGCCAGCAGCCCGGGACAGGGGTACACTGAAGCTTTCTTT; CDR3aa: CASSPGQGYTEAFF
j_gene: TRBJ2-6; v_gene: TRBV27; d_gene: .; abundance: .; CDR3nt: TGTGCCAGCAGTTTCGTCTCGGGTACCGTCCTGACTTTC; CDR3aa: CASSFVSGTVLTF
j_gene: TRBJ1-4; v_gene: TRBV5-6; d_gene: TRBD1; abundance: .; CDR3nt: TGTGCCAGCAGCTTGGGACAGGGAAGGGGGAAACTGTTTTTT; CDR3aa: CASSLGQGRGKLFF
j_gene: TRBJ2-3; v_gene: TRBV4-1; d_gene: .; abundance: .; CDR3nt: TGCGCCAGCAGCCAACAGGAGGTGGATACGCAGTATTTT; CDR3aa: CASSQQEVDTQYF
j_gene: TRBJ2-4; v_gene: TRBV6-2/TRBV6-3; d_gene: .; abundance: .; CDR3nt: TGTGCCAGCAGTTACGAAGCTGGGGGGGCCAAAAACATTCAGTACTTC; CDR3aa: CASSYEAGGAKNIQYF
j_gene: TRBJ1-4; v_gene: TRBV24-1; d_gene: .; abundance: .; CDR3nt: TGTGCCACCAGTGATCCGACAGAGCTTAATGAAAAACTGTTTTTT; CDR3aa: CATSDPTELNEKLFF
j_gene: TRBJ2-3; v_gene: TRBV5-4; d_gene: .; abundance: .; CDR3nt: TGTGCCAGCAGCGTGGGAACGGGATTGAGCACAGATACGCAGTATTTT; CDR3aa: CASSVGTGLSTDTQYF
j_gene: TRBJ1-5; v_gene: TRBV28; d_gene: .; abundance: .; CDR3nt: TGTGCCGACTCAACTTTCAATCAGCCCCAGCATTTT; CDR3aa: CADSTFNQPQHF
j_gene: TRBJ2-4; v_gene: TRBV6-5; d_gene: .; abundance: .; CDR3nt: TGTGCCAGCAGATCGAAACTCCTAGCCAAAAACATTCAGTACTTC; CDR3aa: CASRSKLLAKNIQYF
j_gene: TRBJ1-4; v_gene: TRBV13; d_gene: TRBD1; abundance: .; CDR3nt: TGTGCCAGCAGCCCCCCGGGACAGCCTAAGGGTGAAAAACTGTTTTTT; CDR3aa: CASSPPGQPKGEKLFF
j_gene: TRBJ1-2; v_gene: TRBV7-3; d_gene: TRBD1; abundance: .; CDR3nt: TGTGCCAGCAGCACCGGGACAGGGGGCGCGGCTTATGGCTACACCTTC; CDR3aa: CASSTGTGGAAYGYTF
j_gene: TRBJ1-1; v_gene: TRBV6-5; d_gene: .; abundance: .; CDR3nt: TGTGCCAGCAGTTACTCAGGGGTAAAAACTGAAGCTTTCTTT; CDR3aa: CASSYSGVKTEAFF
j_gene: TRBJ1-5; v_gene: TRBV10-3; d_gene: .; abundance: .; CDR3nt: TGTGCCATCAGTGAGTCAGGGGGTCAGCCCCAGCATTTT; CDR3aa: CAISESGGQPQHF
j_gene: TRBJ1-2; v_gene: TRBV10-3; d_gene: TRBD1; abundance: once; CDR3nt: TGTGCCATCAGTCCCGGGACAGGGGGCGACTATAACTATGGCTACACCTTC; CDR3aa: CAISPGTGGDYNYGYTF
j_gene: TRBJ1-5; v_gene: TRBV19; d_gene: TRBD1; abundance: .; CDR3nt: TGTGCCAGCCGTAATGACAGGGGCGAAGGTCAGCCCCAGCATTTT; CDR3aa: CASRNDRGEGQPQHF
j_gene: TRBJ1-1; v_gene: TRBV6-2/TRBV6-3; d_gene: TRBD1; abundance: .; CDR3nt: TGTGCCAGCAGACCTTTTGGGACAGACACTGAAGCTTTCTTT; CDR3aa: CASRPFGTDTEAFF
j_gene: TRBJ2-1; v_gene: TRBV4-1; d_gene: .; abundance: few; CDR3nt: TGCGCCAGCAGCCAAGTACATTATGGGGGCTTGGGCAATGAGCAGTTCTTC; CDR3aa: CASSQVHYGGLGNEQFF
j_gene: TRBJ1-5; v_gene: TRBV19; d_gene: .; abundance: .; CDR3nt: TGTGCCAGTAGTATAGCCAGTTTGGAGCCCCAGCATTTT; CDR3aa: CASSIASLEPQHF
j_gene: TRBJ1-1; v_gene: TRBV7-3; d_gene: .; abundance: .; CDR3nt: TGTGCCAGCGGGACCGGATGGGGACTGGGGAACACTGAAGCTTTCTTT; CDR3aa: CASGTGWGLGNTEAFF
j_gene: TRBJ2-3; v_gene: TRBV24-1; d_gene: .; abundance: .; CDR3nt: TGTGCCACCAGTGATTCATGGACAGCTACGCAGTATTTT; CDR3aa: CATSDSWTATQYF
j_gene: TRBJ1-1; v_gene: TRBV3-1/TRBV3-2; d_gene: .; abundance: .; CDR3nt: TGTGCCAGCAGCACAGGGTTCAACACTGAAGCTTTCTTT; CDR3aa: CASSTGFNTEAFF
j_gene: TRBJ2-1; v_gene: TRBV11-2; d_gene: .; abundance: .; CDR3nt: TGTGCCAGCAGCTTAGTGACACTCACCTACAATGAGCAGTTCTTC; CDR3aa: CASSLVTLTYNEQFF
j_gene: TRBJ1-4; v_gene: TRBV29-1; d_gene: .; abundance: .; CDR3nt: TGCAGCGTGGGGAGAGGGACTAATGAAAAACTGTTTTTT; CDR3aa: CSVGRGTNEKLFF
j_gene: TRBJ1-1; v_gene: TRBV4-1; d_gene: .; abundance: .; CDR3nt: TGCGCCAGCAGCCAAGAGGCAGGCACTGAAGCTTTCTTT; CDR3aa: CASSQEAGTEAFF
j_gene: TRBJ1-2; v_gene: TRBV18; d_gene: TRBD1; abundance: once; CDR3nt: TGTGCCAGCTCATCGACAGGGAATTATGGCTACACCTTC; CDR3aa: CASSSTGNYGYTF
j_gene: TRBJ2-2; v_gene: TRBV2; d_gene: .; abundance: .; CDR3nt: TGTGCCAGCAGTGAACTCAGGGGTAGAGGGGAGCTGTTTTTT; CDR3aa: CASSELRGRGELFF
j_gene: TRBJ1-4; v_gene: TRBV5-1; d_gene: TRBD1; abundance: few; CDR3nt: TGCGCCAGCAGCTTCAGGACAGGGAATGAAAAACTGTTTTTT; CDR3aa: CASSFRTGNEKLFF
j_gene: TRBJ2-3; v_gene: TRBV19; d_gene: .; abundance: .; CDR3nt: TGTGCCAGTAGTATAGCCATAACTAGCACAGATACGCAGTATTTT; CDR3aa: CASSIAITSTDTQYF
j_gene: TRBJ1-1; v_gene: TRBV19; d_gene: .; abundance: .; CDR3nt: TGTGCCAGTAGTATTTTCGGGGGGAACACTGAAGCTTTCTTT; CDR3aa: CASSIFGGNTEAFF
j_gene: TRBJ1-3; v_gene: TRBV7-2; d_gene: .; abundance: .; CDR3nt: TGTGCCAGCAGCTTAGTTAGAGGGGGCTCTGGAAACACCATATATTTT; CDR3aa: CASSLVRGGSGNTIYF
j_gene: TRBJ2-5; v_gene: TRBV24-1; d_gene: TRBD2; abundance: .; CDR3nt: TGTGCCACCAGTGACCGACGACTAGCCGTACAGTACTTC; CDR3aa: CATSDRRLAVQYF
j_gene: TRBJ2-7; v_gene: TRBV3-1/TRBV3-2; d_gene: .; abundance: .; CDR3nt: TGTGCCAGCAGCCAAGATGGAGGTAAGGGGGCCTACGAGCAGTACTTC; CDR3aa: CASSQDGGKGAYEQYF
j_gene: TRBJ1-1; v_gene: TRBV19; d_gene: TRBD1; abundance: .; CDR3nt: TGTGCCAGTAGCACAGGGGTGAACACTGAAGCTTTCTTT; CDR3aa: CASSTGVNTEAFF
j_gene: TRBJ2-5; v_gene: TRBV9; d_gene: .; abundance: .; CDR3nt: TGTGCCAGCAGCCTGGTTTTAGGGGGGGGAATCGAGACCCAGTACTTC; CDR3aa: CASSLVLGGGIETQYF
j_gene: TRBJ1-6; v_gene: TRBV5-1; d_gene: TRBD1; abundance: once; CDR3nt: TGCGCCAGCAGCTGGGGGGACAGCGCAAATTCACCCCTCCACTTT; CDR3aa: CASSWGDSANSPLHF
j_gene: TRBJ1-2; v_gene: TRBV9; d_gene: TRBD1; abundance: once; CDR3nt: TGTGCCAGCAGCCAAGGACAGGGAAATTCTAACTATGGCTACACCTTC; CDR3aa: CASSQGQGNSNYGYTF